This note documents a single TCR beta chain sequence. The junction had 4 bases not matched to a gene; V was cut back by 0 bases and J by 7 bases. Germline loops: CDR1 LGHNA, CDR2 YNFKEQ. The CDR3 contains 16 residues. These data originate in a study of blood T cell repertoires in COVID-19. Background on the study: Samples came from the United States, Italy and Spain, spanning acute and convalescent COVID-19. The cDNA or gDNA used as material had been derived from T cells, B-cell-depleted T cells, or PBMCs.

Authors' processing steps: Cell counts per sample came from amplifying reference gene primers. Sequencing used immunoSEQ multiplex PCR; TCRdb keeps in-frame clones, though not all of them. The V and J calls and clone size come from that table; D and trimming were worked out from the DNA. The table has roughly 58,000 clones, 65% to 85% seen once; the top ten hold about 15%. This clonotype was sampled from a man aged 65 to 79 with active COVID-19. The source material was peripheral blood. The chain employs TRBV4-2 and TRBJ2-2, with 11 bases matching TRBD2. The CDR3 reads CASSQELAGAGGELFF. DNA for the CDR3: TGTGCCAGCAGCCAAGAACTAGCGGGAGCTGGCGGGGAGCTGTTTTTT.